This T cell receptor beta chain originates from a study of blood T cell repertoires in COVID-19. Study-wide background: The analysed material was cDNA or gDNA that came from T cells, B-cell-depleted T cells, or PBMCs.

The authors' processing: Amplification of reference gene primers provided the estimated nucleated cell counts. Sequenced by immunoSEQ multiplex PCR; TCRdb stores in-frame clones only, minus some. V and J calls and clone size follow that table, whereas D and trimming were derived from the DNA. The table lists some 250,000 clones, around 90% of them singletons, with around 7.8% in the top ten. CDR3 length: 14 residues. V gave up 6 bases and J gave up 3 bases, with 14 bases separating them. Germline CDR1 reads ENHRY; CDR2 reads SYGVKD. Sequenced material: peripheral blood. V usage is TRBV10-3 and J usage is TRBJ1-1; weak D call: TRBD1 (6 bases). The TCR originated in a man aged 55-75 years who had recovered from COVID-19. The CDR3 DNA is TGTGCCATCAGCTCAGGGGCGCTAGACACTGAAGCTTTCTTT. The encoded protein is CAISSGALDTEAFF.